The clone carrying this T cell receptor beta chain appeared many times. The antigen is unknown. The length of the CDR3 is 15 residues. Germline V gene data show CDR1 as SGHVS and CDR2 as FQNEAQ. V was cut by 1 base and J by 1 base, with 10 bases left in between. This record belongs to a study of response to subunit inactivated influenza vaccine. Each CDR3 protein is one row after TCRdb ran MiXCR on the RT-PCR reads. This table holds almost 250,000 distinct CDR3 sequences, more than 10% found once. The study, taken as a whole, reports: Only a handful of new T cells, the authors suggested, are recruited with each seasonal influenza vaccination.

The rearrangement joins TRBV7-8 to TRBJ1-1, with D unclear. This receptor was identified in a man between 45 and 60 years old who received an inactivated influenza vaccine. This sample comprised non-naive T cells sorted from PBMCs, obtained 14 days before vaccination. For the CDR3, the DNA is TGTGCCAGCAGCTTAGTGGAAGAAAGGAACACTGAAGCTTTCTTT. This gives the protein CASSLVEERNTEAFF.